What follows are 6 T cell receptor beta chains derived from one specimen sequenced in a study of blood T cell repertoires in COVID-19 (dated by TCRdb to 2020 to 2021). The library was built by means of the immunoSEQ multiplex PCR assay. Entries here come from immuneACCESS through TCRdb and include only in-frame sequences with V and J called. Some clones fail to appear in such tables; in the studies checked, an unresolved V gene covers under half of the shortfall, and the cause of the remainder is unknown. The sample table lists over 200,000 clones, around 80% of them with a count of one. In total, the top ten clones hold 4% to 5.5% of the sample. The sequencing input was peripheral blood. These receptors were taken from a human donor in a cohort sampled during active COVID-19.

The chain carries TRBV6-2 or TRBV6-3 and TRBJ1-1, with 7 bases lining up with TRBD1. The trim removed 4 bases at V and 1 base at J, leaving 6 bases unmatched. The CDR3 covers 15 residues. Germline-derived CDR1 and CDR2 are MNHEY and SVGEGT. In DNA form, the CDR3 reads TGTGCCAGCAGTTTACGGACAGGTCGGAACACTGAAGCTTTCTTT. Translation gives CASSLRTGRNTEAFF.

This chain connects TRBV6-6 to TRBJ2-7, with TRBD1 as a possible D gene (5 bases). Trimming removed 5 bases at V and 3 bases at J, with 17 bases between. CDR1 and CDR2 (germline): MNHNY, SVGAGI (reference sequence). The CDR3 sequence is 15 residues long. The CDR3 region has the DNA TGTGCCAGCAGTCCGAACAGGCCTGGGGTCTACGAGCAGTACTTC. This encodes CASSPNRPGVYEQYF.

The genes are TRBV7-2 and TRBJ2-2; D is possibly TRBD2 (6 bases). Germline V gives CDR1 SGHTA, CDR2 FQGNSA. CDR3 length equals 16 residues. Trimming shortened V by 6 bases and J by 1 base, and 15 bases separated the two germline ends. The CDR3 loop reads CASRKSPGLNTGELFF. Here the CDR3 DNA reads TGTGCCAGCAGAAAATCCCCGGGACTGAACACCGGGGAGCTGTTTTTT.

This clone was recorded once. V usage is TRBV2 and J usage is TRBJ1-1; no reliable D call. The CDR3 has 14 amino acids. V was shortened by 4 bases and J by 11 bases, with 20 bases between the two germline ends. Germline V CDR1 and CDR2: SNHLY, FYNNEI. CDR3 protein: CASSVFLTGNAAFF. The CDR3 DNA reads as TGTGCCAGCAGTGTTTTCCTGACGGGGAACGCTGCTTTCTTT.

This chain uses TRBV28 with TRBJ1-5, with a possible D match to TRBD1 (6 bases). The germline CDR1 and CDR2 sequences are MDHEN and SYDVKM. V lost 2 bases to trimming and J lost 6 bases, with 14 bases between them. CDR3 size: 15 residues. This CDR3 reads CASSLNRENIQPQHF. The CDR3 DNA is TGTGCCAGCAGTTTAAACAGGGAGAATATTCAGCCCCAGCATTTT.

This clone has only a few counts. V gene TRBV12-5 combines with J gene TRBJ2-7; 9 bases fit TRBD1. J was trimmed by 3 bases and V by 4 bases; bases with no gene match: 10. The germline gives CDR1 LGHNT, CDR2 FRNRAP. This CDR3 has 16 amino acids. CDR3 DNA: TGTGCTAGTGGTTCGAACCGGGACAGGGCCTTCTACGAGCAGTACTTC. Amino acid sequence: CASGSNRDRAFYEQYF.